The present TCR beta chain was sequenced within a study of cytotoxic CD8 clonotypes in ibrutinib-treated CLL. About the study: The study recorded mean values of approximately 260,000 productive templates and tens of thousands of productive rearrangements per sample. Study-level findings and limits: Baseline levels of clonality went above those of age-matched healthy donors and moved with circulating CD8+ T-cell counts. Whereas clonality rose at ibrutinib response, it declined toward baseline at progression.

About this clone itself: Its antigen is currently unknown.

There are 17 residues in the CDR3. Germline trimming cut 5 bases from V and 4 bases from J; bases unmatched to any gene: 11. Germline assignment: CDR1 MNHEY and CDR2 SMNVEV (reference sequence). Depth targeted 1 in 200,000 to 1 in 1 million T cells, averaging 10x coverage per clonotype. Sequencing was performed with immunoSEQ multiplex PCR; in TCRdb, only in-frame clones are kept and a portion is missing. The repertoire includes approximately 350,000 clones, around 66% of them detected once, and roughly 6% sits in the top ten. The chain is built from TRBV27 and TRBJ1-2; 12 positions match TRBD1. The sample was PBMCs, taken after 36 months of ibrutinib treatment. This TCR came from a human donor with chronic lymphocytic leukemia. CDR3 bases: TGTGCCAGCAGTCCCCGGGACAGGGGGCTCCAGGTCTATGGCTACACCTTC. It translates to CASSPRDRGLQVYGYTF.